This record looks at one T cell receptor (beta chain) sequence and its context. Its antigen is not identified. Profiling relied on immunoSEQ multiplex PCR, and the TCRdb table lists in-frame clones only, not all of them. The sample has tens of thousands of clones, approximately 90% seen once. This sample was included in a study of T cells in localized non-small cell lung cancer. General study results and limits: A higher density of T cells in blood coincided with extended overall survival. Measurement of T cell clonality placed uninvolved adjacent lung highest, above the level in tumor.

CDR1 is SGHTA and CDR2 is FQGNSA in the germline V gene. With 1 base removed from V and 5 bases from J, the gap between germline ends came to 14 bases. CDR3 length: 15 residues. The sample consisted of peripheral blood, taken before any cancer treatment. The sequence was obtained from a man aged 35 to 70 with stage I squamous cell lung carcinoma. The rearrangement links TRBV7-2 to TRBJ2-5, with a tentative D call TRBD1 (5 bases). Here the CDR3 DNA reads TGTGCCAGCAGCTTAGGGATGGGGCTAGAGGAGACCCAGTACTTC. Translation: CASSLGMGLEETQYF.